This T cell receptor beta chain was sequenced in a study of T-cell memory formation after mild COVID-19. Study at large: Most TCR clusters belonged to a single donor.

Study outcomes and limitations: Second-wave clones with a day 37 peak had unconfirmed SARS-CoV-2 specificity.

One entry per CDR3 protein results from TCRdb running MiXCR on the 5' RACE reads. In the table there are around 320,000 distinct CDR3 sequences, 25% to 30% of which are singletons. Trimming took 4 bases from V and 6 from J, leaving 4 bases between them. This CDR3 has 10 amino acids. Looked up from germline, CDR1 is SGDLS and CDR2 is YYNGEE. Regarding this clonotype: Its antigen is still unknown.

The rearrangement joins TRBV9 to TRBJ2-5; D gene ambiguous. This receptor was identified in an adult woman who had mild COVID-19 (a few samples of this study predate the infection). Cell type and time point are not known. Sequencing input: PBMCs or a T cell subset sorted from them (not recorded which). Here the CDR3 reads CASSPKTQYF. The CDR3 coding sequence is TGTGCCAGCAGCCCTAAGACCCAGTACTTC. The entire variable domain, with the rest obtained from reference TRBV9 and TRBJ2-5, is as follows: DSGVTQTPKHLITATGQRVTLRCSPRSGDLSVYWYQQSLDQGLQFLIQYYNGEERAKGNILERFSAQQFPDLHSELNLSSLELGDSALYFCASSPKTQYFGPGTRLLVL.